The text below deals with one T cell receptor (beta chain). Germline V gene lookup returns CDR1 LNHDA and CDR2 SQIVND (reference sequence). There are 15 residues in the CDR3. Trimming took 9 bases from V and 3 from J; bases not matched to a gene: 7. The data stem from a study of blood T cell repertoires in COVID-19. Study-level information: T cells, B-cell-depleted T cells, or PBMCs provided the cDNA or gDNA that served as material.

Clones were read by immunoSEQ multiplex PCR, and TCRdb kept only the in-frame ones, dropping some. The table has about 100,000 clones, about 88% seen once. Sequenced: peripheral blood. The J gene is TRBJ1-6, the V gene TRBV19; 8 bases agree with TRBD1. The sequence was collected from a man older than 75 with acute or convalescent COVID-19. The CDR3 loop is CASLDRVNYNSPLHF. CDR3 bases: TGTGCCAGCCTGGACAGGGTGAACTATAATTCACCCCTCCACTTT. The full variable domain, rest sourced from reference TRBV19 and TRBJ1-6, is DGGITQSPKYLFRKEGQNVTLSCEQNLNHDAMYWYRQDPGQGLRLIYYSQIVNDFQKGDIAEGYSVSREKKESFPLTVTSAQKNPTAFYLCASLDRVNYNSPLHFGNGTRLTVT.